This T cell receptor beta chain was sequenced for a study of T cell responses to AZD1222 COVID-19 vaccine. Study-wide results and limits: Mapped onto spike, vaccine-associated CD4 TCRs spanned it and were dominant at 160-218 and 743-854. An increase in Spike-specific TCR breadth and depth was observed after two AZD1222 doses. Repertoires were sampled only after the peak T cell response. Possibly, clonal diversity was underestimated; donors were largely white British and included more females.

As concerns this clone: Antigen unknown.

Sequenced by immunoSEQ multiplex PCR; TCRdb stores in-frame clones only, minus some. Altogether 180,000 or so clones are present, 94% being singletons, with the ten largest covering approximately 0.64%. Germline CDR1 SGHTS, CDR2 YDEGEE. After removal of 4 bases from V and 4 bases from J, the junction contained 6 bases not matched to a gene. The CDR3 is 15 residues long. V and J are TRBV5-8 and TRBJ2-1; 9 bases fit TRBD2. The receptor comes from an adult in good health. Sequencing used peripheral blood, obtained on day 0 of AZD1222 vaccination. The CDR3 DNA sequence: TGTGCCAGCAGCGTGAGCGGGAGGTGGTACAATGAGCAGTTCTTC. Encoded protein: CASSVSGRWYNEQFF.